These 27 T cell receptor beta chains originate from one sample sequenced in a study of T cells in Graves' hyperthyroidism and ophthalmopathy. Authors of the study amplified TCR beta CDR3 regions from RNA transcripts. The TCR CDR3 first-round RT-PCR relied on the HTBI primer set. From the multiplex PCR reads, TCRdb called clonotypes with MiXCR, one entry per CDR3 protein. The profile shows a few hundred thousand distinct CDR3 sequences, roughly 14% of them singletons. The sample was blood. The receptors were sampled from a woman in her 30s with Graves' hyperthyroidism.

The chain is built from TRBV6-2 or TRBV6-3 and TRBJ2-5; TRBD1 aligns across 10 bases. J was trimmed by 4 bases and V by 6 bases; bases with no gene match: 5. This CDR3 has 14 residues. CDR1 is MNHEY and CDR2 is SVGEGT in the germline V gene. The CDR3 DNA is TGTGCCAGCAGAGGGACAGGGGTACGAGAGACCCAGTACTTC. Amino acid sequence: CASRGTGVRETQYF.

This chain connects TRBV20-1 to TRBJ2-1; a weak D match, TRBD2 (6 bases). The germline CDR1 and CDR2 sequences are DFQATT and SNEGSKA (reference sequence). The V and J ends lost 3 bases and 5 bases respectively, with 20 bases between them. CDR3 length: 16 amino acids. The CDR3 DNA sequence: TGCAGTGCTAGGATATATTGGGGCGGGATTAACAATGAGCAGTTCTTC. Its translation: CSARIYWGGINNEQFF.

This clonotype occurred a few times. The V call is TRBV19, the J call TRBJ2-1; D is perhaps TRBD2 (6 bases). Germline V gene data show CDR1 as LNHDA and CDR2 as SQIVND (reference sequence). V was clipped by 1 base and J by 0 bases, with 16 bases between them. The CDR3 totals 18 residues. CDR3 loop: CASSIALGGKFSYNEQFF. In nucleotides, the CDR3 is TGTGCCAGTAGTATAGCACTGGGGGGTAAATTCTCCTACAATGAGCAGTTCTTC.

This clonotype was picked up a small number of times. The chain uses TRBV25-1 and TRBJ2-7, with D possibly matching TRBD2 (6 bases). There are 15 residues in the CDR3. Germline V gene lookup returns CDR1 MGHDK and CDR2 SYGVNS. Trimming removed 0 bases from V and 2 bases from J, with 11 bases in between. The CDR3 nucleotides read TGTGCCAGCAGTGAATACGGAGGGAACCCCTACGAGCAGTACTTC. As protein: CASSEYGGNPYEQYF.

This clonotype was counted at least ten times. The chain couples TRBV30 to TRBJ1-2; D may be TRBD1 (5 bases). Trimming pared 0 bases from V and 3 bases from J, leaving 5 bases between. The CDR3 is 12 residues long. The germline CDR1 and CDR2 sequences are GTSNPN and SVGIG (reference sequence). CDR3 nucleotides: TGTGCCTGGAGTGTGGGGGACTATGGCTACACCTTC. Amino acid sequence: CAWSVGDYGYTF.

This clonotype came up many times. The gene calls are TRBV18 and TRBJ2-7; D perhaps matches TRBD1 (5 bases). The CDR3 is 15 residues long. Germline V gene lookup returns CDR1 KGHSH and CDR2 LQKENI. V lost 2 bases and J 2 bases, leaving 13 bases between the germline ends. The CDR3 loop reads CASSPVTGLPYEQYF. In DNA form, the CDR3 reads TGTGCCAGCTCACCAGTAACAGGATTGCCCTACGAGCAGTACTTC.

The chain employs TRBV14 and TRBJ2-2, with TRBD2 matching 12 bases. Trimming removed 1 base from V and 8 bases from J; junction bases left unmatched: 2. The CDR3 totals 15 residues. Germline V gives CDR1 SGHDN, CDR2 FVKESK. For the CDR3, the DNA is TGTGCCAGCAGCCAAGCGACTAGCGGGAGAGGGGAGCTGTTTTTT. Residues: CASSQATSGRGELFF.

In this sample, this clonotype turned up many times. This chain joins TRBV30 and TRBJ1-1; 8 positions match TRBD1. This CDR3 has 12 residues. Germline V gene lookup returns CDR1 GTSNPN and CDR2 SVGIG (reference sequence). J was trimmed by 10 bases and V by 3 bases; bases with no gene match: 7. This CDR3 reads CAWRGPGTGAFF. CDR3 sequence (DNA): TGTGCCTGGAGGGGCCCCGGGACAGGAGCTTTCTTT.

The V and J genes are TRBV24-1 and TRBJ1-1, with 10 bases that match TRBD1. V lost 4 bases and J lost 6; bases outside the gene matches: 1. Germline V gene data show CDR1 as KGHDR and CDR2 as SFDVKD. CDR3 size: 13 residues. CDR3 region: CATSDGTGAEAFF. CDR3 DNA sequence: TGTGCCACCAGTGACGGGACAGGGGCTGAAGCTTTCTTT.

V gene TRBV20-1 combines with J gene TRBJ2-3, with no clear D. Germline CDR1 DFQATT, CDR2 SNEGSKA (reference sequence). Trimming cost V 8 bases and J 1 base, with 10 bases left between them. This CDR3 spans 12 amino acids. The DNA of the CDR3 is TGCAGTCGAAAGAGTGGCACAGATACGCAGTATTTT. This codes for CSRKSGTDTQYF.

This clonotype was observed a handful of times. The V and J genes are TRBV7-2 and TRBJ2-1, with 7 nucleotides matching TRBD2. Germline values: CDR1 SGHTA, CDR2 FQGNSA. With 8 bases clipped from V and 4 bases from J, the junction kept 5 bases outside the gene matches. The CDR3 consists of 13 residues. CDR3 amino acids: CASGLAEYNEQFF. The CDR3 nucleotides read TGTGCCAGCGGGCTAGCGGAATACAATGAGCAGTTCTTC.

The chain couples TRBV4-1 to TRBJ2-5; perhaps D is TRBD1 or TRBD2 (5 bases each). Per the germline V gene, CDR1 is MGHRA and CDR2 is YSYEKL. Trimming cost V 4 bases and J 2 bases, with 20 bases left between them. The CDR3 sequence is 17 residues long. The chain's CDR3 is CASSPHVGEAAQETQYF. CDR3 DNA: TGCGCCAGCAGCCCGCACGTGGGGGAAGCTGCTCAAGAGACCCAGTACTTC.

The V gene is TRBV14, the J gene TRBJ2-5; D gene uncertain. Between the trimmed V and J ends, which lost 0 bases and 0 bases, there was a span of 5 bases. Germline V gives CDR1 SGHDN, CDR2 FVKESK. CDR3 length: 14 amino acids. In DNA form, the CDR3 reads TGTGCCAGCAGCCAAGATCTCTACCAAGAGACCCAGTACTTC. Translating it yields CASSQDLYQETQYF.

This clonotype was seen repeatedly, ten times or more. The chain combines TRBV27 with TRBJ1-1; TRBD1 is a possible D gene (6 bases). Trimming shortened V by 5 bases and J by 4 bases, and 14 bases separated the two germline ends. Germline lookup yields CDR1 MNHEY and CDR2 SMNVEV (reference sequence). There are 14 residues in the CDR3. The CDR3 region has the DNA TGTGCCAGCAGTACAGGGCTAAGCGGCACTGAAGCTTTCTTT. Amino acid sequence: CASSTGLSGTEAFF.

This clonotype was recorded at least ten times. The chain joins TRBV11-2 to TRBJ1-1, with D unresolved. The CDR3 length is 15 residues. V was pared by 1 base and J by 1 base, with 10 bases between. CDR1 is SGHAT and CDR2 is FQNNGV in the germline V gene. This CDR3 is CASSLVSGWNTEAFF. CDR3 DNA sequence: TGTGCCAGCAGCTTAGTATCAGGTTGGAACACTGAAGCTTTCTTT.

This clonotype was counted a few times. The chain carries TRBV4-3 and TRBJ2-2; 9 bases match TRBD1. The CDR3 contains 18 residues. The ends lost 0 bases at V and 0 bases at J; junction bases unmatched: 5. From germline, CDR1 is LGHNA and CDR2 YSLEER. The CDR3 spells CASSQETGGRPNTGELFF. The CDR3 nucleotides read TGCGCCAGCAGCCAAGAGACAGGGGGGCGACCGAACACCGGGGAGCTGTTTTTT.

This clonotype was found many times. The CDR3 coding sequence is TGTGCCAGCAGTTTATTAAGCACCAGCACAGATACGCAGTATTTT. This codes for CASSLLSTSTDTQYF. The chain employs TRBV12-3 or TRBV12-4 and TRBJ2-3; no definite D call. The CDR3 loop spans 15 amino acids. V was shortened by 2 bases and J by 0 bases, with 9 bases between the two germline ends.

The rearrangement joins TRBV27 to TRBJ1-4, with 7 bases matching TRBD1. There are 13 residues in the CDR3. V lost 8 bases to trimming and J lost 0 bases; unmatched junction nucleotides: 0. Germline V gives CDR1 MNHEY, CDR2 SMNVEV (reference sequence). The CDR3 spells CASGTATNEKLFF. The CDR3 nucleotides read TGTGCCAGCGGGACAGCAACTAATGAAAAACTGTTTTTT.

The sample holds a few counts of this clonotype. The CDR3 DNA sequence: TGCAGCGCCAGCCATCGGGGCGAAAAACTGTTTTTT. Protein: CSASHRGEKLFF. The chain couples TRBV29-1 to TRBJ1-4, with TRBD1 as a possible D gene (5 bases). CDR1 is SQVTM, CDR2 ANQGSEA, per germline. The CDR3 runs 12 residues. V gave up 7 bases and J gave up 8 bases, with 14 bases separating them.

This clonotype came up many times. The chain has TRBV7-2 and TRBJ2-7; 12 bases match TRBD2. Germline V CDR1 and CDR2: SGHTA, FQGNSA. This CDR3 spans 16 amino acids. Trimming cost V 2 bases and J 4 bases; bases outside gene matches: 6. CDR3 sequence: CASSLHLAGGPYEQYF. CDR3 nucleotides: TGTGCCAGCAGCTTACATCTAGCGGGAGGGCCTTACGAGCAGTACTTC. Variable domain in full (rest from reference TRBV7-2 and TRBJ2-7): GAGVSQSPSNKVTEKGKDVELRCDPISGHTALYWYRQSLGQGLEFLIYFQGNSAPDKSGLPSDRFSAERTGGSVSTLTIQRTQQEDSAVYLCASSLHLAGGPYEQYFGPGTRLTVT.

This clonotype was counted ten times or more. The gene calls are TRBV7-9 and TRBJ1-2; 9 bases line up with TRBD1. The V gene's germline CDR1 is SEHNR and CDR2 FQNEAQ (reference sequence). CDR3 length: 14 amino acids. After removal of 3 bases from V and 7 bases from J, the junction contained 6 bases not matched to a gene. CDR3 nucleotide sequence: TGTGCCAGCAGCTTGGGGGGGGACAGGGCTGGCTACACCTTC. Translating gives CASSLGGDRAGYTF.

The chain recombines TRBV29-1 with TRBJ2-1, with TRBD2 matching over 15 bases. V shed 6 bases, J shed 6 bases, and the junction held 12 bases outside the gene matches. CDR1 is SQVTM, CDR2 ANQGSEA, per germline. This CDR3 spans 17 amino acids. CDR3 sequence (DNA): TGCAGCGTAGGACAGGACGGGACTAGCGGGAGGATCAATGAGCAGTTCTTC. Its protein product is CSVGQDGTSGRINEQFF.

This clonotype was recorded a few times. This chain connects TRBV30 to TRBJ1-3; 7 nucleotides agree with TRBD1. This CDR3 has 15 amino acids. Germline V gives CDR1 GTSNPN, CDR2 SVGIG (reference sequence). Trimming removed 3 bases from V and 3 bases from J; junction bases left unmatched: 8. CDR3 sequence: CAWSVRQGVGNTIYF. Here the CDR3 DNA reads TGTGCCTGGAGCGTCCGACAGGGCGTTGGAAACACCATATATTTT.

The V and J genes are TRBV25-1 and TRBJ1-1; the D gene is possibly TRBD1 (6 bases). The CDR3 consists of 14 residues. Germline CDR1 MGHDK, CDR2 SYGVNS. Trimming took off 3 bases at V and 3 bases at J, with 11 bases between the two ends. CDR3 sequence reads: CASSDAGAYTEAFF. CDR3 DNA: TGTGCCAGCAGTGACGCGGGGGCCTACACTGAAGCTTTCTTT.

The V and J genes are TRBV7-8 and TRBJ2-5; D perhaps matches TRBD2 (5 bases). This CDR3 spans 17 amino acids. V was trimmed by 4 bases and J by 1 base, leaving 19 bases between them. In germline, CDR1 is SGHVS, CDR2 FQNEAQ. The CDR3 nucleotides are TGTGCCAGCAGCTCCCCTCGGGCAGCGGCGCGCCAAGAGACCCAGTACTTC. Translated, it gives CASSSPRAAARQETQYF.

In this sample, this clonotype turned up a few times. The chain is built from TRBV29-1 and TRBJ2-1; 12 bases match TRBD2. Germline V CDR1 and CDR2: SQVTM, ANQGSEA. The CDR3 has 14 residues. Germline trimming cut 6 bases from V and 7 bases from J; bases unmatched to any gene: 7. The CDR3, as DNA: TGCAGCGTGGCGACTAGCGGGAGAGATAATGAGCAGTTCTTC. Protein sequence: CSVATSGRDNEQFF.

This clonotype showed up many times. This chain links TRBV20-1 with TRBJ1-1; possibly TRBD1 for D (6 bases). Germline V gene data show CDR1 as DFQATT and CDR2 as SNEGSKA (reference sequence). There are 12 residues in the CDR3. V was trimmed by 6 bases and J by 6 bases, leaving 14 bases between them. The CDR3 DNA sequence: TGCAGTGCAGGACAGTCCGGGGCTGAAGCTTTCTTT. Translated: CSAGQSGAEAFF.